This TCR beta chain appears in the sequencing data of a study of T cells in Graves' hyperthyroidism and ophthalmopathy. The CDR3 regions of TCR beta were amplified from RNA transcripts. During a first-round RT-PCR of the TCR CDR3, the HTBI primer set was used. Using its own MiXCR run on the multiplex PCR reads, TCRdb lists one record per CDR3 protein. Of 450,000 to 500,000 distinct CDR3 sequences detected, less than 25% appear once; the ten largest clones hold under 55%. Per the germline V gene, CDR1 is MNHEY and CDR2 is SVGEGT. The CDR3 is made up of 15 amino acids. The V segment lost 0 bases and the J segment 6 bases; nucleotides outside the gene matches: 6.

Sequenced: blood. The sequence was collected from a woman in her 70s with Graves' ophthalmopathy. The chain is built from TRBV6-2 or TRBV6-3 and TRBJ1-1, with 8 bases fitting TRBD1. The CDR3 reads CASSYSRTGLAEAFF. The CDR3 DNA reads TGTGCCAGCAGTTACTCACGGACAGGGCTCGCTGAAGCTTTCTTT.